This is a list of T cell receptor beta chains from one sample in a study of cytomegalovirus exposure and HLA in healthy donors. Generated by immunoSEQ multiplex PCR, the TCRdb table keeps only in-frame clones and is missing some. The sample consists of almost 95,000 clones, around 69% of them appearing once. The sequencing sample was made of PBMCs. The receptors were sampled from a man aged 25-45 years in good health and CMV-seronegative. Both conserved end residues are part of each CDR3. The order of the fields is J gene, D gene, clone size, V gene, CDR3 protein, CDR3 DNA. A D gene is named only where the DNA matches it firmly. Only some rows state a clone size, as once, few, many or a class for expanded clones.

j_call: TRBJ2-7; d_call: TRBD1; clone_size: -; v_call: TRBV4-1; cdr3_aa: CASSQGGDRPTYEQYF; cdr3_nt: TGCGCCAGCAGCCAAGGAGGGGACAGGCCAACCTACGAGCAGTACTTC
j_call: TRBJ2-7; d_call: -; clone_size: -; v_call: TRBV18; cdr3_aa: CASSPRGQNAEQYF; cdr3_nt: TGTGCCAGCTCACCACGGGGACAAAACGCCGAGCAGTACTTC
j_call: TRBJ2-3; d_call: -; clone_size: -; v_call: TRBV7-3; cdr3_aa: CASSFEGTDTQYF; cdr3_nt: TGTGCCAGCAGCTTCGAAGGGACTGATACGCAGTATTTT
j_call: TRBJ2-1; d_call: TRBD1; clone_size: few; v_call: TRBV11-3; cdr3_aa: CASSPGQSSSYNEQFF; cdr3_nt: TGTGCCAGCAGCCCGGGACAGTCAAGCTCCTACAATGAGCAGTTCTTC
j_call: TRBJ1-4; d_call: -; clone_size: -; v_call: TRBV30; cdr3_aa: CAWSPGISGEKLFF; cdr3_nt: TGTGCCTGGAGTCCAGGGATTTCTGGTGAAAAACTGTTTTTT
j_call: TRBJ1-1; d_call: -; clone_size: -; v_call: TRBV6-5; cdr3_aa: CASSLGDTNTEAFF; cdr3_nt: TGTGCCAGCAGTTTGGGGGACACGAACACTGAAGCTTTCTTT
j_call: TRBJ2-3; d_call: -; clone_size: -; v_call: TRBV7-2; cdr3_aa: CASSLNRGTDTQYF; cdr3_nt: TGTGCCAGCAGCTTAAATCGGGGCACAGATACGCAGTATTTT
j_call: TRBJ2-1; d_call: -; clone_size: -; v_call: TRBV28; cdr3_aa: CASTPGLDEQFF; cdr3_nt: TGTGCCAGCACCCCGGGTTTAGATGAGCAGTTCTTC
j_call: TRBJ2-3; d_call: TRBD2; clone_size: few; v_call: TRBV9; cdr3_aa: CASSDSGRMVTDTQYF; cdr3_nt: TGTGCCAGCAGCGATAGCGGGAGGATGGTCACAGATACGCAGTATTTT
j_call: TRBJ2-7; d_call: -; clone_size: -; v_call: TRBV29-1; cdr3_aa: CSVGLVFYEQYF; cdr3_nt: TGCAGCGTTGGGCTGGTGTTTTACGAGCAGTACTTC
j_call: TRBJ1-1; d_call: TRBD1; clone_size: -; v_call: TRBV19; cdr3_aa: CASSGTGVWIMNTEAFF; cdr3_nt: TGTGCCAGTAGCGGTACAGGGGTGTGGATTATGAACACTGAAGCTTTCTTT
j_call: TRBJ2-1; d_call: -; clone_size: few; v_call: TRBV19; cdr3_aa: CASRSDSFSYNEQFF; cdr3_nt: TGTGCCAGTCGCTCGGACAGTTTTTCCTACAATGAGCAGTTCTTC
j_call: TRBJ2-3; d_call: -; clone_size: -; v_call: TRBV7-9; cdr3_aa: CASSWTSTDTQYF; cdr3_nt: TGTGCCAGCAGCTGGACTAGCACAGATACGCAGTATTTT
j_call: TRBJ1-2; d_call: -; clone_size: -; v_call: TRBV7-2; cdr3_aa: CASSLEAGRDYGYTF; cdr3_nt: TGTGCCAGCAGCCTAGAGGCGGGACGCGACTATGGCTACACCTTC
j_call: TRBJ1-5; d_call: TRBD1; clone_size: -; v_call: TRBV19; cdr3_aa: CASSWTGDNQPQHF; cdr3_nt: TGTGCCAGTAGTTGGACAGGGGATAATCAGCCCCAGCATTTT
j_call: TRBJ1-2; d_call: -; clone_size: -; v_call: TRBV25-1; cdr3_aa: CASSFNYGYTF; cdr3_nt: TGTGCCAGCAGCTTTAACTATGGCTACACCTTC
j_call: TRBJ1-1; d_call: TRBD1; clone_size: -; v_call: TRBV19; cdr3_aa: CASSFTGGTEAFF; cdr3_nt: TGTGCCAGTAGCTTCACAGGGGGCACTGAAGCTTTCTTT
j_call: TRBJ2-4; d_call: -; clone_size: -; v_call: TRBV7-3; cdr3_aa: CASSTETPVMKSGIQYF; cdr3_nt: TGTGCCAGCAGCACAGAGACCCCCGTCATGAAATCTGGCATTCAGTACTTC
j_call: TRBJ2-7; d_call: TRBD1; clone_size: few; v_call: TRBV7-6; cdr3_aa: CASSSTGSPHYEQYF; cdr3_nt: TGTGCCAGCAGCTCGACAGGGTCCCCCCACTACGAGCAGTACTTC
j_call: TRBJ2-7; d_call: -; clone_size: few; v_call: TRBV7-2; cdr3_aa: CASSVGSSYEQYF; cdr3_nt: TGTGCCAGCAGCGTTGGGAGCTCCTACGAGCAGTACTTC
j_call: TRBJ1-2; d_call: -; clone_size: -; v_call: TRBV5-1; cdr3_aa: CASSTDSSYGYTF; cdr3_nt: TGCGCCAGCAGTACGGACAGTTCCTATGGCTACACCTTC
j_call: TRBJ1-2; d_call: -; clone_size: -; v_call: TRBV4-1; cdr3_aa: CASSQGLRELYGYTF; cdr3_nt: TGCGCCAGCAGCCAAGGGCTTCGGGAACTCTATGGCTACACCTTC
j_call: TRBJ2-2; d_call: TRBD1; clone_size: few; v_call: TRBV6-4; cdr3_aa: CASSDSGQGNTGELFF; cdr3_nt: TGTGCCAGCAGTGACTCGGGACAGGGGAACACCGGGGAGCTGTTTTTT
j_call: TRBJ2-3; d_call: -; clone_size: -; v_call: TRBV9; cdr3_aa: CASSAVGGPRGTDTQYF; cdr3_nt: TGTGCCAGCAGCGCGGTCGGGGGGCCGAGAGGCACAGATACGCAGTATTTT
j_call: TRBJ1-2; d_call: -; clone_size: once; v_call: TRBV7-9; cdr3_aa: CASSLGSYRIGQHNTF; cdr3_nt: TGTGCCAGCAGCTTGGGATCCTATCGAATTGGACAGCACAACACCTTC
j_call: TRBJ2-7; d_call: -; clone_size: -; v_call: TRBV7-9; cdr3_aa: CASSLLRDSYEQYF; cdr3_nt: TGTGCCAGCAGCTTATTGCGGGACTCCTACGAGCAGTACTTC
j_call: TRBJ2-2; d_call: TRBD1; clone_size: few; v_call: TRBV7-3; cdr3_aa: CASSQGQGNTGELFF; cdr3_nt: TGTGCCAGCAGCCAGGGACAGGGAAACACCGGGGAGCTGTTTTTT
j_call: TRBJ2-3; d_call: -; clone_size: -; v_call: TRBV15; cdr3_aa: CATSSLATDTQYF; cdr3_nt: TGTGCCACCAGCAGTCTAGCTACAGATACGCAGTATTTT
j_call: TRBJ2-7; d_call: -; clone_size: -; v_call: TRBV5-1; cdr3_aa: CASSTGTPGEQYF; cdr3_nt: TGCGCCAGCAGCACGGGGACTCCCGGCGAGCAGTACTTC
j_call: TRBJ2-7; d_call: -; clone_size: -; v_call: TRBV6-5; cdr3_aa: CASSRGAGENEQYF; cdr3_nt: TGTGCCAGCAGTCGGGGGGCGGGGGAGAACGAGCAGTACTTC
j_call: TRBJ2-2; d_call: TRBD2; clone_size: -; v_call: TRBV7-6; cdr3_aa: CASSLFSGSKTGELFF; cdr3_nt: TGTGCCAGCAGCTTATTCAGCGGGAGTAAGACCGGGGAGCTGTTTTTT
j_call: TRBJ2-1; d_call: TRBD1; clone_size: -; v_call: TRBV5-3; cdr3_aa: CARSQGQDYNEQFF; cdr3_nt: TGTGCCAGAAGCCAAGGACAGGACTACAATGAGCAGTTCTTC
j_call: TRBJ2-5; d_call: -; clone_size: -; v_call: TRBV13; cdr3_aa: CASSSPTGGLAGAPGETQYF; cdr3_nt: TGTGCCAGCAGCTCCCCGACAGGGGGCCTAGCGGGGGCCCCGGGAGAGACCCAGTACTTC
j_call: TRBJ1-2; d_call: TRBD1; clone_size: -; v_call: TRBV10-3; cdr3_aa: CAISEARGSYGYTF; cdr3_nt: TGTGCCATCAGTGAGGCCAGGGGGAGCTATGGCTACACCTTC
j_call: TRBJ1-2; d_call: -; clone_size: -; v_call: TRBV21-1; cdr3_aa: CASRGQGAFSYGYTF; cdr3_nt: TGTGCCAGCAGGGGACAGGGGGCCTTTTCCTATGGCTACACCTTC
j_call: TRBJ1-5; d_call: -; clone_size: -; v_call: TRBV4-1; cdr3_aa: CASSQAGGNQPQHF; cdr3_nt: TGCGCCAGCAGCCAAGCAGGGGGCAATCAGCCCCAGCATTTT
j_call: TRBJ2-1; d_call: -; clone_size: -; v_call: TRBV12-5; cdr3_aa: CASGFQLPGQFF; cdr3_nt: TGTGCTAGTGGTTTTCAACTTCCGGGGCAGTTCTTC
j_call: TRBJ2-5; d_call: TRBD2; clone_size: -; v_call: TRBV11-3; cdr3_aa: CASSLGRDGGAEETQYF; cdr3_nt: TGTGCCAGCAGCTTAGGTCGAGACGGGGGGGCCGAAGAGACCCAGTACTTC
j_call: TRBJ2-2; d_call: TRBD2; clone_size: -; v_call: TRBV7-3; cdr3_aa: CASSSGGGGPGELFF; cdr3_nt: TGTGCCAGCAGCTCAGGCGGGGGGGGCCCCGGGGAGCTGTTTTTT
j_call: TRBJ2-1; d_call: TRBD2; clone_size: -; v_call: TRBV6-6; cdr3_aa: CASTRGGVAYNEQFF; cdr3_nt: TGTGCCAGCACTCGGGGAGGGGTTGCCTACAATGAGCAGTTCTTC
j_call: TRBJ2-2; d_call: TRBD1; clone_size: -; v_call: TRBV5-1; cdr3_aa: CASSFLPGQGIGELFF; cdr3_nt: TGCGCCAGCAGCTTCTTACCGGGACAGGGGATCGGGGAGCTGTTTTTT
j_call: TRBJ1-1; d_call: -; clone_size: -; v_call: TRBV27; cdr3_aa: CASSWAGRAPNTEAFF; cdr3_nt: TGTGCCAGCAGTTGGGCGGGGAGGGCCCCGAACACTGAAGCTTTCTTT
j_call: TRBJ2-5; d_call: TRBD1; clone_size: -; v_call: TRBV7-9; cdr3_aa: CASSDDRVETQYF; cdr3_nt: TGTGCCAGCAGCGATGACAGGGTAGAGACCCAGTACTTC
j_call: TRBJ2-3; d_call: -; clone_size: -; v_call: TRBV28; cdr3_aa: CASSWDSSTDTQYF; cdr3_nt: TGTGCCAGCAGTTGGGACTCTAGCACAGATACGCAGTATTTT
j_call: TRBJ2-7; d_call: TRBD1; clone_size: -; v_call: TRBV5-1; cdr3_aa: CASSPNRDRVIYEQYF; cdr3_nt: TGCGCCAGCAGCCCAAACCGGGACAGGGTAATTTACGAGCAGTACTTC
j_call: TRBJ2-1; d_call: -; clone_size: -; v_call: TRBV9; cdr3_aa: CASSAEGIDEQFF; cdr3_nt: TGTGCCAGCAGCGCGGAGGGCATCGATGAGCAGTTCTTC
j_call: TRBJ2-1; d_call: -; clone_size: -; v_call: TRBV7-2; cdr3_aa: CASSPRTGLYNEQFF; cdr3_nt: TGTGCCAGCAGCCCCCGCACTGGGCTATACAATGAGCAGTTCTTC